This T cell receptor beta chain was documented in a study of tissue T cells after allogeneic stem cell transplantation. Study observations and caveats: Sampling depth was limited, and the cohort was small and clinically varied.

Comment on this clone: Its antigen is as yet unknown. The gene symbols are mouse symbols. Coverage ceases 1 residue before the CDR3 finishes, and the germline J gene fills in the end.

The CDR3 consists of 14 residues. The ends lost 4 bases at V and 4 bases at J; junction bases unmatched: 3. The germline V gene encodes CDR1 FNHDT and CDR2 SITEND (reference sequence). Sequenced by immunoSEQ multiplex PCR; TCRdb stores in-frame clones only, minus some. This sample has tens of thousands of clones, with around 73% found just once. This sequence joins TRBV19 and TRBJ2-4, with 10 bases aligning to TRBD2. Material for sequencing was sorted cells pooled from one or two spleens. This TCR came from a pool of C57BL/6 mice in good health. The CDR3 loop is CASSFGLGENTLYF. The CDR3 bases that were read are TGTGCCAGCAGTTTCGGACTGGGGGAAAACACCTTGTAC.